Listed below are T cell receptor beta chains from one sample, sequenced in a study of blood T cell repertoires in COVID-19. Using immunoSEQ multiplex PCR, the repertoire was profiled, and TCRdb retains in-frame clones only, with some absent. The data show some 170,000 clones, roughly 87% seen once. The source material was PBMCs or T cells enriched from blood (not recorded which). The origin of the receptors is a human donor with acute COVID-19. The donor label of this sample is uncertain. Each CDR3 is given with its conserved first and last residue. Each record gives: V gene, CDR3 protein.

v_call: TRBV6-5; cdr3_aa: CASSYNSRAGYSPLHF
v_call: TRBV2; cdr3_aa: CASSQGLAFEQFF
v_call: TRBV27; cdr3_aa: CASRKTLAERAYEQYF
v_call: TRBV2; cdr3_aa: CASSEEAGGYTGELFF
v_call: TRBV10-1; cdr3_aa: CASKGQGTGELFF
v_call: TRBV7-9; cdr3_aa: CASSPPGLNQPQHF
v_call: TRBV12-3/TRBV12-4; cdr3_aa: CASSRGGAEAFF
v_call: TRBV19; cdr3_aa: CASIGDNGYTF
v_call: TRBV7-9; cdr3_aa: CASSWSSGVAYEQYF
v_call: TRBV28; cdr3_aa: CASSLGGVQLTEAFF
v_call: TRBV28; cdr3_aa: CASSLDRGKLFF
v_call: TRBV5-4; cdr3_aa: CASSAVLRVSEQYF
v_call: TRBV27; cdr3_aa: CASSFTGNTGELFF
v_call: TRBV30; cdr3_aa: CAWSGQGVSEAFF
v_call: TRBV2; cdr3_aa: CASSVDGMNTEAFF
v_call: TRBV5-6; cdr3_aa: CASSLGQGPYGYTF
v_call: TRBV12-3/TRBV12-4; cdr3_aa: CASSLRRRAEAFF
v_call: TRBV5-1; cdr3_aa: CASSFTGVGEKLFF
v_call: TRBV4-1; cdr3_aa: CASSQTGLGELFF
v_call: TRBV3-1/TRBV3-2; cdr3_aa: CASSSLLSQGVNEKLFF
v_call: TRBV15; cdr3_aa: CATSRGLAGGPNTGELFF
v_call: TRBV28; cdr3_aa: CASSPQRQPQHF
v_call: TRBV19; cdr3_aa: CASSPVQGARSYEQYF
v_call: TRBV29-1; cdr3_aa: CSVVGQGAPGEMGYTF
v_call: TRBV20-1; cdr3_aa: CSVPLSYEQYF
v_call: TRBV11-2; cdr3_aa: CASSQDRGATF
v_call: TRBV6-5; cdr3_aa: CASSYSKGATEAFF
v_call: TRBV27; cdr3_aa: CASSSPGQAYGYTF
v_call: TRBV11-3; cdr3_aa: CASSLGASGANVLTF
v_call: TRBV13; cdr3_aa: CASSTRWRTGGTYGYTF
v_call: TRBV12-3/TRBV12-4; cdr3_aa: CASSRGSGYTF
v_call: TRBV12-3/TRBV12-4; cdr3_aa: CASSSRTAGYTF
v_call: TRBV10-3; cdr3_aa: CAISDLQGVNQPQHF
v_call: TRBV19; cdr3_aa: CASSPRAGRRGPQETQYF
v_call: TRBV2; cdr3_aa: CASTRRQGANTEAFF
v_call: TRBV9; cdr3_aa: CASSVAGVSEAFF
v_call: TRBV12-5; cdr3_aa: CASGRIEEKLFF
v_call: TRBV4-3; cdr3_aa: CASSQEQGVNEKLFF
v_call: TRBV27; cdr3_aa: CASNLNRGRNSPLHF
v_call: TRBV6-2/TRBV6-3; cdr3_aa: CASSTQGRENSPLHF
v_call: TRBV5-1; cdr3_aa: CASSFGQPPGSDTQYF
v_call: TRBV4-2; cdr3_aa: CASSQAGTGDYGYTF
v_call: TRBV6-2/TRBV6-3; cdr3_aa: CASSRLRGRPGELFF
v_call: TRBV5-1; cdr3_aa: CASSSDRGAYEQYF
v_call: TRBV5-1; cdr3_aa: CASSLAGDTQYF